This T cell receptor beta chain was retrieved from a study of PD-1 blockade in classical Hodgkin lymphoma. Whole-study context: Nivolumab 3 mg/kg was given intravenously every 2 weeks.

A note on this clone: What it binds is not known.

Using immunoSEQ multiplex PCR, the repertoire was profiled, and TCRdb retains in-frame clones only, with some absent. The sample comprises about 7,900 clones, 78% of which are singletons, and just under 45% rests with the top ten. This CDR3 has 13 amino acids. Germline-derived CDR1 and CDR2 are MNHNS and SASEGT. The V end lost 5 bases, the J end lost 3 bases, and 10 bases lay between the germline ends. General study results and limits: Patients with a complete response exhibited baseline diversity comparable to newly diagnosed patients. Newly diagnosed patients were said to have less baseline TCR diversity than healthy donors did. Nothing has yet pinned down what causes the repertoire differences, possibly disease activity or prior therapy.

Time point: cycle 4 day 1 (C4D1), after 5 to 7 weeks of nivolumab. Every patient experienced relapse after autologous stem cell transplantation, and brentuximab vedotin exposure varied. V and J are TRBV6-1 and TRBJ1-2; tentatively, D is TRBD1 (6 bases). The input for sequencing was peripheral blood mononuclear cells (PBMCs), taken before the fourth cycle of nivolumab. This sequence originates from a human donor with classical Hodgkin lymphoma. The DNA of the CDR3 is TGTGCCAGCAGTCCTGGGACATACTATGGCTACACCTTC. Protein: CASSPGTYYGYTF.